Each of the 13 T cell receptor beta chains below was sequenced from the same sample in a study of blood T cells in healthy people across ages. Primers used in a second PCR of about 7 to 12 cycles were a sample-barcoded 5' primer and a J-beta primer mix. TCRdb ran MiXCR on the 5' RACE reads and lists one entry per CDR3 protein. There are around 990,000 distinct CDR3 sequences in the sample; approximately 25% occur only once, and less than 0.75% lies in the top ten. The same data also went into a second study, on T cells of mothers and their children.

The sample was blood. The receptors here all came from a girl aged 2 to 9 in good health.

This clonotype was observed a handful of times. The CDR3 DNA reads TGCAGTGCTAGCGGGGACTCCAATACGCAGTATTTT. It is translated as CSASGDSNTQYF. The rearrangement joins TRBV20-1 to TRBJ2-3; TRBD2 is a possible D gene (6 bases). The V gene's germline CDR1 is DFQATT and CDR2 SNEGSKA (reference sequence). The CDR3 length is 12 residues. V dropped 3 bases and J dropped 7 bases, with 11 bases sitting between them.

This sequence joins TRBV20-1 and TRBJ2-3, with D possibly TRBD2 on 6 matching bases. The CDR3 extends over 13 amino acids. CDR1 and CDR2 (germline): DFQATT, SNEGSKA (reference sequence). V lost 6 bases and J lost 2, with 12 bases in between. CDR3 sequence (DNA): TGCAGTGCCTTCCGGGACTCCACAGATACGCAGTATTTT. This encodes CSAFRDSTDTQYF.

The chain couples TRBV12-3 or TRBV12-4 to TRBJ2-7; D may be TRBD1 or TRBD2 (5 bases each). Trimming cost V 7 bases and J 6 bases, with 13 bases left between them. The CDR3 has 12 amino acids. The CDR3 here is CASTSGTPEQYF. CDR3 coding DNA: TGTGCCAGCACCTCGGGGACGCCCGAGCAGTACTTC.

A few counts support this clonotype. The V and J genes are TRBV20-1 and TRBJ2-7; 9 bases align to TRBD2. The CDR3 extends over 13 amino acids. Germline V gives CDR1 DFQATT, CDR2 SNEGSKA (reference sequence). Trimming took 5 bases from V and 6 from J; bases not matched to a gene: 8. CDR3 DNA sequence: TGCAGTGCTGACGCCAGAGCGGGAGGCGAGCAGTACTTC. This gives the protein CSADARAGGEQYF.

This clonotype turned up a few times. V is TRBV15 and J is TRBJ1-4, with D uncertain. The V gene lost 1 base and the J gene lost 4 bases, with 7 bases spanning the gap. There are 14 residues in the CDR3. Germline V gives CDR1 LNHNV, CDR2 YYDKDF (reference sequence). CDR3 sequence: CATSRVRLNEKLFF. CDR3 bases: TGTGCCACCAGCAGAGTTCGGCTTAATGAAAAACTGTTTTTT.

The V call is TRBV20-1, the J call TRBJ2-3; D might be TRBD2 (7 bases). V lost 8 bases to trimming and J lost 4 bases, with 13 bases between them. CDR3 length: 12 residues. Germline V gene data show CDR1 as DFQATT and CDR2 as SNEGSKA (reference sequence). Written as DNA, the CDR3 is TGCAGTTGGGGGGGGGGCGCAGATACGCAGTATTTT. Protein: CSWGGGADTQYF.

This clonotype occurred a few times. The chain has TRBV5-1 and TRBJ1-4; TRBD1 agrees at 11 bases. The germline gives CDR1 SGHRS, CDR2 YFSETQ. The J segment lost 11 bases and the V segment lost 4 bases, leaving 10 bases of the junction unmatched. The CDR3 loop spans 15 amino acids. CDR3 DNA: TGCGCCAGCAGCCCCGGAGGACAGGGGGCGAGGAAACTGTTTTTT. Protein sequence: CASSPGGQGARKLFF. The variable domain in full, with the rest retrieved from reference TRBV5-1 and TRBJ1-4, is KAGVTQTPRYLIKTRGQQVTLSCSPISGHRSVSWYQQTPGQGLQFLFEYFSETQRNKGNFPGRFSGRQFSNSRSEMNVSTLELGDSALYLCASSPGGQGARKLFFGSGTQLSVL.

The chain recombines TRBV12-3 or TRBV12-4 with TRBJ2-7, with D uncertain. The germline V and J ends were trimmed by 6 bases and 1 base, with 10 bases remaining between them. This CDR3 contains 13 residues. Written as DNA, the CDR3 is TGTGCCAGCAGCTCCGATTTATCCTACGAGCAGTACTTC. Residues: CASSSDLSYEQYF.

The V and J genes are TRBV29-1 and TRBJ2-1, with 14 bases fitting TRBD2. Germline loops: CDR1 SQVTM, CDR2 ANQGSEA. V trimming: 5 bases; J trimming: 2 bases; junction bases outside the gene matches: 8. The CDR3 has 17 residues. The CDR3 sequence: CSVTGTSGSVTYNEQFF. DNA of the CDR3: TGCAGCGTTACCGGGACTAGCGGGAGTGTGACCTACAATGAGCAGTTCTTC.

This clonotype appeared a single time. The chain uses TRBV24-1 and TRBJ2-5; D not certain. There are 12 residues in the CDR3. Germline CDR1 is KGHDR and CDR2 is SFDVKD. V was pared by 4 bases and J by 5 bases, with 7 bases between. The chain's CDR3 is CATSDPMETQYF. The CDR3 nucleotides are TGTGCCACCAGTGACCCTATGGAGACCCAGTACTTC.

CDR3 nucleotide sequence: TGTGCCAGCAGTAACGCTCCCTTTACAGATACGCAGTATTTT. Residues: CASSNAPFTDTQYF. The chain combines TRBV28 with TRBJ2-3; D ambiguous. This CDR3 region has 14 residues. Per the germline V gene, CDR1 is MDHEN and CDR2 is SYDVKM. Trimming removed 5 bases from V and 3 bases from J, with 12 bases in between.

V and J are TRBV11-3 and TRBJ2-1; no reliable D call. CDR3 length equals 13 residues. Trimming removed 4 bases from V and 5 bases from J, with 9 bases in between. Per germline, CDR1 SGHNT and CDR2 YENEEA. The CDR3 reads CASSSRVNNEQFF. DNA for the CDR3: TGTGCCAGCAGCTCTAGGGTAAACAATGAGCAGTTCTTC. The full variable domain, completed using reference TRBV11-3 and TRBJ2-1, is EAGVVQSPRYKIIEKKQPVAFWCNPISGHNTLYWYLQNLGQGPELLIRYENEEAVDDSQLPKDRFSAERLKGVDSTLKIQPAELGDSAVYLCASSSRVNNEQFFGPGTRLTVL.

Details on this clonotype: One junction end disagrees with the germline gene, perhaps due to a read error. The CDR3 DNA reads as TGTGCCAGCAGTAACTCGGCGGGGGGAGCTCAGCCCCAGCATTTT. Translating gives CASSNSAGGAQPQHF. The chain combines TRBV6-6 with TRBJ1-5; a possible D gene is TRBD1 (5 bases). This CDR3 contains 15 residues. CDR1 is MNHNY and CDR2 is SVGAGI in the germline V gene (reference sequence).